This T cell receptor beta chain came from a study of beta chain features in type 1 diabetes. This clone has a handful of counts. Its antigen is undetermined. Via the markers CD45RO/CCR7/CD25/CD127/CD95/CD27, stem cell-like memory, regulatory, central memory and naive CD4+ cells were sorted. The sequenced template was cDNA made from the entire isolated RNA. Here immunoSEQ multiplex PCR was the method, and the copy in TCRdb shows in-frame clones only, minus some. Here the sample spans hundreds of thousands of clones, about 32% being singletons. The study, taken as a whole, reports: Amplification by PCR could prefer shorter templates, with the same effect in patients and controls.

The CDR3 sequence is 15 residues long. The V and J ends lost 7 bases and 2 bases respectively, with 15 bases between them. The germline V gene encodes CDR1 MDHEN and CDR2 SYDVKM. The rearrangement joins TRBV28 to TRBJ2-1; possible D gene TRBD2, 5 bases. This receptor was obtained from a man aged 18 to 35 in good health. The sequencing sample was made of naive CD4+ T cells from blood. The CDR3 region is CASTALTGTYNEQFF. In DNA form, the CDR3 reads TGTGCCAGCACTGCCCTGACGGGGACCTACAATGAGCAGTTCTTC.